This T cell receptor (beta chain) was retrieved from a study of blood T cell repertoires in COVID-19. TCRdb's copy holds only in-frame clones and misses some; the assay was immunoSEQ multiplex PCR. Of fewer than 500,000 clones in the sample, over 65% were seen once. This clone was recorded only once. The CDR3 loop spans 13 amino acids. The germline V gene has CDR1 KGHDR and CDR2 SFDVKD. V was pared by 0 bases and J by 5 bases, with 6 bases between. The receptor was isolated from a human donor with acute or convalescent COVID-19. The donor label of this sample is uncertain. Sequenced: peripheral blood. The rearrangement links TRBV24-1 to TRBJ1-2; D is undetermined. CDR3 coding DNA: TGTGCCACCAGTGATTTGTCCGCGTATGGCTACACCTTC. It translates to CATSDLSAYGYTF.